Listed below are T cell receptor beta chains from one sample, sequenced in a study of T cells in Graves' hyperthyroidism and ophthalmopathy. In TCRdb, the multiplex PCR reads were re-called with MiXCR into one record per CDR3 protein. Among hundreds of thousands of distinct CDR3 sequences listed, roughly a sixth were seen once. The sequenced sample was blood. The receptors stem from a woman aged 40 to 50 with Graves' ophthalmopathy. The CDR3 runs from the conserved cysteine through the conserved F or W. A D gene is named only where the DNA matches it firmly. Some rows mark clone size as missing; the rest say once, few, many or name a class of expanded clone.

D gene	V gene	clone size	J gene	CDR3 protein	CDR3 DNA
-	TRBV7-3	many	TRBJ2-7	CASSLTVGTEQYF	TGTGCCAGCAGCTTAACAGTAGGGACCGAGCAGTACTTC
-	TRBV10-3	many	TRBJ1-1	CAISATTGNTEAFF	TGTGCCATCAGTGCGACGACGGGGAACACTGAAGCTTTCTTT
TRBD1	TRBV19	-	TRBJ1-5	CASSMPGTGIQPQHF	TGTGCCAGTAGTATGCCTGGGACAGGGATTCAGCCCCAGCATTTT
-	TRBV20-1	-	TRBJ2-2	CSARVLNTGELFF	TGCAGTGCTAGAGTACTAAACACCGGGGAGCTGTTTTTT
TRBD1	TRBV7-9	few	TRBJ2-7	CASSPPGQGGEQYF	TGTGCCAGCAGCCCTCCGGGACAGGGGGGCGAGCAGTACTTC
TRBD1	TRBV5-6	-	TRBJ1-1	CASSLVGDRLNTEAFF	TGTGCCAGCAGCTTAGTAGGGGACAGGTTGAACACTGAAGCTTTCTTT
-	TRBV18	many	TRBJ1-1	CASSGSGAQPMNTEAFF	TGTGCCAGCTCAGGTTCGGGGGCACAACCCATGAACACTGAAGCTTTCTTT
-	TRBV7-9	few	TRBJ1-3	CASSLAKLVTGNTIYF	TGCGCCAGCAGCTTAGCGAAGCTTGTCACTGGAAACACCATATATTTT
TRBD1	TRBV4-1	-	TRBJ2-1	CASSKDRGPAGNEQFF	TGCGCCAGCAGCAAGGACAGGGGGCCGGCGGGGAATGAGCAGTTCTTC
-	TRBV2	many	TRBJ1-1	CASTLALSPMNTEAFF	TGTGCCAGCACGCTCGCATTGTCCCCCATGAACACTGAAGCTTTCTTT
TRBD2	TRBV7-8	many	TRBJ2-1	CASSSTSASYNEQFF	TGTGCCAGCAGCTCCACTAGCGCATCCTACAATGAGCAGTTCTTC
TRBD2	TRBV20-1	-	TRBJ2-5	CSARTPGLAETQYF	TGCAGTGCTAGGACCCCGGGACTAGCGGAGACCCAGTACTTC
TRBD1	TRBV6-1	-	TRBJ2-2	CASSYFGTGLGTGELFF	TGTGCCAGCAGTTATTTCGGGACAGGGTTGGGCACCGGGGAGCTGTTTTTT
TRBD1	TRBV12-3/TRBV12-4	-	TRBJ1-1	CASSLDGQGLTEAFF	TGTGCCAGCAGTTTAGACGGACAGGGGCTCACTGAAGCTTTCTTT
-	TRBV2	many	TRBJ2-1	CAISKGSSYNEQFF	TGTGCCATCTCCAAAGGGAGCTCCTACAATGAGCAGTTCTTC
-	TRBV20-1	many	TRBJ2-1	CSLVSDSSYNEQFF	TGCAGCCTGGTGTCGGACAGCTCCTACAATGAGCAGTTCTTC
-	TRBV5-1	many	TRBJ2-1	CASSPLPGFNEQFF	TGCGCCAGCAGCCCCCTCCCGGGATTCAATGAGCAGTTCTTC
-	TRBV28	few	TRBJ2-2	CASSLGRRTGELFF	TGTGCCAGCAGTTTAGGGCGCCGAACCGGGGAGCTGTTTTTT
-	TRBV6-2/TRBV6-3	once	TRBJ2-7	CASSYSGLASEQYF	TGTGCCAGCAGTTACTCCGGGTTAGCCAGCGAGCAGTACTTC
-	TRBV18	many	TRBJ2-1	CASSPPGRHEQFF	TGTGCCAGCTCACCACCGGGTCGCCATGAGCAGTTCTTC
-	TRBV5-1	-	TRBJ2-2	CASSFTGTQWSTGELFF	TGCGCCAGCAGCTTCACCGGGACCCAGTGGAGCACCGGGGAGCTGTTTTTT
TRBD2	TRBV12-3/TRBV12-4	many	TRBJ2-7	CASKAGGPAQSYEQYF	TGTGCCAGCAAAGCGGGAGGGCCGGCTCAGTCCTACGAGCAGTACTTC
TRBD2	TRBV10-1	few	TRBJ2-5	CASSSGLAGLPGETQYF	TGCGCCAGCAGTTCGGGACTAGCGGGCCTCCCTGGGGAGACCCAGTACTTC
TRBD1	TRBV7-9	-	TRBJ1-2	CASTTIPGQGNHGYTF	TGTGCCAGTACAACAATCCCGGGACAGGGAAACCATGGCTACACCTTC
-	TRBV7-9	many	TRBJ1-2	CASSLDSGGSGYGYTF	TGTGCCAGCAGCTTAGACTCGGGGGGCTCTGGGTATGGCTACACCTTC
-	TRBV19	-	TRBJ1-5	CASWGGRALGPQHF	TGTGCCTCCTGGGGGGGCAGGGCCCTGGGTCCCCAGCATTTT
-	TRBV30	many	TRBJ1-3	CAWSVGGSGNTIYF	TGTGCCTGGAGTGTAGGTGGATCTGGAAACACCATATATTTT
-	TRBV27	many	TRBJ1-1	CASSYGSEAFF	TGTGCCAGCAGTTACGGCTCTGAAGCTTTCTTT
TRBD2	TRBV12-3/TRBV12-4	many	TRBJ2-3	CASSLQLAGAGDTQYF	TGTGCCAGCAGTTTGCAGCTAGCGGGGGCCGGGGATACGCAGTATTTT
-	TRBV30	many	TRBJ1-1	CAWSAYMNTEAFF	TGTGCCTGGAGTGCTTATATGAACACTGAAGCTTTCTTT
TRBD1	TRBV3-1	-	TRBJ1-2	CASSPSDRGGYTF	TGTGCCAGCAGCCCCTCGGACAGGGGCGGCTACACCTTC
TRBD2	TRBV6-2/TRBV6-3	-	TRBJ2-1	CASRTSGRRNEQFF	TGTGCCAGCAGGACTAGCGGGAGACGTAATGAGCAGTTCTTC
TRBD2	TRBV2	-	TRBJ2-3	CASRGQGTSGLDTQYF	TGTGCCAGCAGGGGACAGGGGACTAGCGGGTTGGATACGCAGTATTTT
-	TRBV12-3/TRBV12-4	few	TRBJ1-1	CASSAYHTEAFF	TGTGCCAGCAGTGCTTACCACACTGAAGCTTTCTTT
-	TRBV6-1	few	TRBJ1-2	CASISPSYGYTF	TGTGCCAGCATTTCCCCATCCTATGGCTACACCTTC
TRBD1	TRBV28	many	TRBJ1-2	CASRTDRDYGYTF	TGTGCCAGCAGGACGGACAGGGACTATGGCTACACCTTC
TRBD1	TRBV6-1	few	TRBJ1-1	CASSDIYRGPTEAFF	TGTGCCAGCAGTGATATCTACAGGGGCCCCACTGAAGCTTTCTTT
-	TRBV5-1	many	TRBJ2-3	CASSLAWSRDTQYF	TGCGCCAGCAGCTTGGCGTGGAGCCGGGATACGCAGTATTTT
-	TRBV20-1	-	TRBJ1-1	CSAIGTVNTEAFF	TGCAGTGCAATCGGGACCGTGAACACTGAAGCTTTCTTT
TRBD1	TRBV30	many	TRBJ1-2	CAWSVPGPGGGYTF	TGTGCCTGGAGTGTTCCGGGCCCAGGGGGAGGCTACACCTTC
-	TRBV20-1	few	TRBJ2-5	CSAQTLGHQETQYF	TGCAGTGCCCAAACACTAGGGCACCAAGAGACCCAGTACTTC
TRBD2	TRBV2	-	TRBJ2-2	CASSGSGTNTGELFF	TGTGCCAGCAGCGGCAGCGGGACGAACACCGGGGAGCTGTTTTTT
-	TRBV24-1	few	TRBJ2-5	CATSDSQVRKTQYF	TGTGCCACCAGTGATTCACAGGTGCGGAAGACCCAGTACTTC
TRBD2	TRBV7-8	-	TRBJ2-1	CASSLGTSGRSHNEQFF	TGTGCCAGCAGCTTAGGGACTAGCGGGAGATCCCACAATGAGCAGTTCTTC
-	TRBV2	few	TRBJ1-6	CASRKSGQLNSPLHF	TGTGCCAGCAGAAAATCCGGACAGCTAAATTCACCCCTCCACTTT
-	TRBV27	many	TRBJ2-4	CASRPKGVAKNIQYF	TGTGCCAGCAGACCAAAGGGCGTTGCCAAAAACATTCAGTACTTC
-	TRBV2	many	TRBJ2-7	CASSRGERHEQYF	TGTGCCAGCAGTAGGGGGGAGAGGCACGAGCAGTACTTC
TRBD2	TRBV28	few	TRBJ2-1	CASSFSAGGFRDEQFF	TGTGCCAGCAGTTTTTCAGCGGGAGGGTTTAGGGATGAGCAGTTCTTC
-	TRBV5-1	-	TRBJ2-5	CASSGGGGVTQYF	TGCGCCAGCAGCGGAGGGGGCGGGGTGACCCAGTACTTC